The TCR beta chain under discussion was sequenced for a study of cytotoxic CD8 clonotypes in ibrutinib-treated CLL. Study overall: Patient counts were 11 relapsed/refractory, roughly 16 treatment-naive and roughly 18 IGHV unmutated. Overall study results and limits: Sustained-remission and progressing patients had different sampling times. Clonality was higher at baseline than in age-matched healthy donors and tracked circulating CD8+ T-cell counts.

The repertoire was sequenced with immunoSEQ multiplex PCR; TCRdb's copy has only in-frame clones and lacks some. The sample yields 60,000 to 70,000 clones, 45% to 60% seen once. About this clone: Antigen specificity is unknown.

The CDR3 loop spans 14 amino acids. V was shortened by 0 bases and J by 4 bases, with 9 bases between the two germline ends. Germline V CDR1 and CDR2: SGHNT, YENEEA. The V call is TRBV11-3, the J call TRBJ1-2; no firm D call. The sequence was obtained from a human donor with chronic lymphocytic leukemia. Sequences were derived from PBMCs, sampled after 12 months of ibrutinib treatment. CDR3: CASSLDQDLYGYTF. Here the CDR3 DNA reads TGTGCCAGCAGCTTAGATCAGGACCTCTATGGCTACACCTTC. The variable domain in full, completed from reference TRBV11-3 and TRBJ1-2, reads EAGVVQSPRYKIIEKKQPVAFWCNPISGHNTLYWYLQNLGQGPELLIRYENEEAVDDSQLPKDRFSAERLKGVDSTLKIQPAELGDSAVYLCASSLDQDLYGYTFGSGTRLTVV.